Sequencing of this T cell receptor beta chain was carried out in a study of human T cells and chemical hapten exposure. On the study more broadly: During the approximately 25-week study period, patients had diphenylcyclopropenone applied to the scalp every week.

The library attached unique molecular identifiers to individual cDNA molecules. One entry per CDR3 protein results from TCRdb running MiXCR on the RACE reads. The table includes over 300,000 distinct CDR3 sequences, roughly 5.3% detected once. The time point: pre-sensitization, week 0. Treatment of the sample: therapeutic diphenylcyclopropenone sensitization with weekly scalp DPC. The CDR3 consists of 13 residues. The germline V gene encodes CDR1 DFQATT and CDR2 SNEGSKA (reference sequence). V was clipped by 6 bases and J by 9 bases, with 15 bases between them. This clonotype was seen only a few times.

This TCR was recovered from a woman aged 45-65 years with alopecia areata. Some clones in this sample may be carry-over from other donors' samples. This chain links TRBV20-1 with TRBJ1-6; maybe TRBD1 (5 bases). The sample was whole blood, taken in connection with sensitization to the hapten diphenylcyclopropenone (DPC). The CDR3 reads CSALAGDGSPLHF. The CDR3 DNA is TGCAGTGCCTTAGCGGGGGACGGTTCACCCCTCCACTTT.